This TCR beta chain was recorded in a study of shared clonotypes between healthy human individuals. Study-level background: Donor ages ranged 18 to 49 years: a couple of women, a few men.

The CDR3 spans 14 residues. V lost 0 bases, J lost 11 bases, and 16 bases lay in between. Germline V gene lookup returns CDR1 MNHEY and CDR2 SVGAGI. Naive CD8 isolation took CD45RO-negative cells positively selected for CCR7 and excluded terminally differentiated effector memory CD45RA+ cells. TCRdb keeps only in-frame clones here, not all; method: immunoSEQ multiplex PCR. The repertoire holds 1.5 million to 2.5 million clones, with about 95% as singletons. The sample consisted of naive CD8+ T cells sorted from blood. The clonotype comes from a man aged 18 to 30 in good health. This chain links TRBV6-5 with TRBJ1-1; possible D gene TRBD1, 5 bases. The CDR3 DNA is TGTGCCAGCAGTTACTCTGAGGGGATAGACGGGGCTTTCTTT. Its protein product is CASSYSEGIDGAFF.